Presented here are 23 T cell receptor beta chains from one specimen sequenced in a study of blood T cell repertoires in COVID-19. Method: immunoSEQ multiplex PCR; TCRdb's copy keeps in-frame clones and lacks some. Among about 230,000 clones listed, more than 65% were seen once. The sequenced material came from peripheral blood. The receptors shown here come from a man between 35 and 55 years old who had recovered from COVID-19.

V and J are TRBV11-2 and TRBJ2-7, with 8 bases matching TRBD2. Per the germline V gene, CDR1 is SGHAT and CDR2 is FQNNGV. The CDR3 is 15 residues long. V lost 5 bases to trimming and J lost 4 bases; unmatched junction nucleotides: 10. Here the CDR3 reads CASSRLRGGTYEQYF. The DNA for the CDR3 is TGTGCCAGCAGCCGTCTTCGGGGGGGGACGTACGAGCAGTACTTC.

V usage is TRBV11-3 and J usage is TRBJ2-5; TRBD2 agrees at 7 bases. V was pared by 4 bases and J by 4 bases, with 12 bases of the junction left unmatched. The V gene's germline CDR1 is SGHNT and CDR2 YENEEA. The CDR3 spans 16 residues. The DNA for the CDR3 is TGTGCCAGCAGCTCCCCCAGGCTAGCGGCATCAGAGACCCAGTACTTC. This encodes CASSSPRLAASETQYF.

J is TRBJ2-7 and V is TRBV27; 7 bases are shared with TRBD2. This CDR3 has 15 amino acids. The trim removed 6 bases at V and 4 bases at J, leaving 12 bases unmatched. CDR1 and CDR2 (germline): MNHEY, SMNVEV (reference sequence). The CDR3 sequence is CASSQRGSHGYEQYF. The CDR3 DNA reads as TGTGCCAGCAGCCAGCGGGGTTCCCATGGATACGAGCAGTACTTC.

With respect to this clone: The germline gene is not matched at one end of the junction; a read error may be the cause. V is TRBV15 and J is TRBJ2-2, with D tentatively TRBD2 (5 bases). The CDR3 has 14 amino acids. Germline V CDR1 and CDR2: LNHNV, YYDKDF (reference sequence). For the CDR3, the DNA is TGTGTCACCAGCGGCCGGGCGAACACCGGGGAGCTGTTTTTT. This codes for CVTSGRANTGELFF. Variable domain in full (rest from reference TRBV15 and TRBJ2-2): DAMVIQNPRYQVTQFGKPVTLSCSQTLNHNVMYWYQQKSSQAPKLLFHYYDKDFNNEADTPDNFQSRRPNTSFCFLDIRSPGLGDTAMYLCVTSGRANTGELFFGEGSRLTVL.

The chain is built from TRBV5-1 and TRBJ2-7; 8 nucleotides agree with TRBD1. The trim removed 0 bases at V and 4 bases at J, leaving 6 bases unmatched. The CDR3 is 15 amino acids. Germline loops: CDR1 SGHRS, CDR2 YFSETQ. The CDR3 DNA reads as TGCGCCAGCAGCTTGGAAGGGCAGGGGGCTTACGAGCAGTACTTC. It encodes CASSLEGQGAYEQYF.

CDR3 loop: CASSSADTQYF. CDR3 coding DNA: TGTGCCAGCAGTTCGGCAGATACGCAGTATTTT. The chain couples TRBV6-6 to TRBJ2-3; D not certain. CDR1 is MNHNY, CDR2 SVGAGI, per germline (reference sequence). Trimming took 4 bases from V and 4 from J, leaving 3 bases between them. The CDR3 has 11 residues.

The V call is TRBV30, the J call TRBJ1-4; TRBD1 is a possible D gene (5 bases). Per germline, CDR1 GTSNPN and CDR2 SVGIG (reference sequence). V lost 0 bases and J 1 base, leaving 9 bases between the germline ends. The CDR3 length is 15 residues. CDR3 in amino acids: CAWSVPGGTNEKLFF. The CDR3 nucleotides read TGTGCCTGGAGTGTACCGGGGGGAACTAATGAAAAACTGTTTTTT. The entire variable domain, with the rest obtained from reference TRBV30 and TRBJ1-4, is as follows: SQTIHQWPATLVQPVGSPLSLECTVEGTSNPNLYWYRQAAGRGLQLLFYSVGIGQISSEVPQNLSASRPQDRQFILSSKKLLLSDSGFYLCAWSVPGGTNEKLFFGSGTQLSVL.

This clone appeared a single time. The V and J genes are TRBV13 and TRBJ2-7; 9 bases map to TRBD1. The CDR3 extends over 17 amino acids. Germline assignment: CDR1 PRHDT and CDR2 FYEKMQ (reference sequence). V dropped 5 bases and J dropped 3; count of bases not matched to a gene: 14. The CDR3 bases are TGTGCCAGCAGCCCCAGGGACAGGGACCGAAGGGTCTACGAGCAGTACTTC. Protein: CASSPRDRDRRVYEQYF. Full variable domain (missing parts from reference TRBV13 and TRBJ2-7): AAGVIQSPRHLIKEKRETATLKCYPIPRHDTVYWYQQGPGQDPQFLISFYEKMQSDKGSIPDRFSAQQFSDYHSELNMSSLELGDSALYFCASSPRDRDRRVYEQYFGPGTRLTVT.

V usage is TRBV19 and J usage is TRBJ2-5, with D possibly matching TRBD2 (7 bases). Germline CDR1 and CDR2: LNHDA and SQIVND (reference sequence). Between the trimmed V and J ends, which lost 4 bases and 7 bases, there was a span of 16 bases. This CDR3 spans 14 amino acids. The CDR3 is CASSTRGGAVTQYF. CDR3 DNA: TGTGCCAGTAGTACTAGAGGGGGGGCCGTGACCCAGTACTTC.

The chain combines TRBV9 with TRBJ2-1; possibly TRBD2 for D (5 bases). V lost 0 bases to trimming and J lost 0 bases, with 19 bases between them. Per germline, CDR1 SGDLS and CDR2 YYNGEE. The CDR3 is 19 amino acids. As DNA, the CDR3 is TGTGCCAGCAGCGTAGGAACTGGGAGACGGTTAAGCTCCTACAATGAGCAGTTCTTC. This encodes CASSVGTGRRLSSYNEQFF.

DNA for the CDR3: TGTGCCAGTAGTATCCGAACAGGTATGAACACTGAAGCTTTCTTT. Its protein product is CASSIRTGMNTEAFF. This sequence joins TRBV19 and TRBJ1-1; D may be TRBD1 (5 bases). With 3 bases removed from V and 0 bases from J, the gap between germline ends came to 11 bases. This CDR3 has 15 residues. CDR1 is LNHDA, CDR2 SQIVND, per germline (reference sequence).

Only one count was recorded for this clone. The V gene is TRBV4-3, the J gene TRBJ2-6; no clear D gene. V shed 0 bases and J shed 0 bases, with 6 bases lying between them. CDR3 size: 16 residues. Per germline, CDR1 LGHNA and CDR2 YSLEER. In nucleotides, the CDR3 is TGCGCCAGCAGCCAAGATAGTGCCTCTGGGGCCAACGTCCTGACTTTC. Translating it yields CASSQDSASGANVLTF.

This chain connects TRBV5-5 to TRBJ2-7, with 9 bases matching TRBD1. J gave up 2 bases and V 4 bases, and 4 bases lay outside the gene matches. This CDR3 spans 14 amino acids. Looked up from germline, CDR1 is SGHKS and CDR2 is YYEKEE (reference sequence). CDR3 loop: CASSGYRGPYEQYF. For the CDR3, the DNA is TGTGCCAGCAGCGGCTACAGGGGGCCCTACGAGCAGTACTTC.

The chain joins TRBV7-2 to TRBJ1-4; TRBD1 might be the D (5 bases). Germline V gene lookup returns CDR1 SGHTA and CDR2 FQGNSA. With 2 bases removed from V and 8 bases from J, the gap between germline ends came to 15 bases. The CDR3 totals 15 residues. The CDR3 DNA reads TGTGCCAGCAGCTTATTACCAGGGACTCGAGAAAAACTGTTTTTT. Translation gives CASSLLPGTREKLFF. The variable domain in full, with the rest retrieved from reference TRBV7-2 and TRBJ1-4, is GAGVSQSPSNKVTEKGKDVELRCDPISGHTALYWYRQSLGQGLEFLIYFQGNSAPDKSGLPSDRFSAERTGGSVSTLTIQRTQQEDSAVYLCASSLLPGTREKLFFGSGTQLSVL.

The rearrangement links TRBV7-2 to TRBJ2-7; D remains ambiguous. There are 14 residues in the CDR3. From germline, CDR1 is SGHTA and CDR2 FQGNSA. Between the trimmed V and J ends, which lost 7 bases and 3 bases, there was a span of 16 bases. As DNA, the CDR3 is TGTGCCAGCACTCCTGGCTTTACTAACTACGAGCAGTACTTC. Amino acids: CASTPGFTNYEQYF.

The V call is TRBV20-1, the J call TRBJ2-7; a possible D gene is TRBD1 (5 bases). Trimming left V 3 bases short and J 3 bases short, with 9 bases between. The CDR3 is 12 amino acids. Germline-derived CDR1 and CDR2 are DFQATT and SNEGSKA (reference sequence). The DNA for the CDR3 is TGCAGTGCTAGTTGGCAGGGCTACGAGCAGTACTTC. Its translation: CSASWQGYEQYF.

The V gene is TRBV19, the J gene TRBJ1-1; D unresolved. The V end lost 10 bases, the J end lost 2 bases, and 14 bases lay between the germline ends. The CDR3 is 13 residues long. In germline, CDR1 is LNHDA, CDR2 SQIVND (reference sequence). In nucleotides, the CDR3 is TGTGCCACTTCCGTTGCCAGTAACACTGAAGCTTTCTTT. This translates into CATSVASNTEAFF.

The V gene is TRBV27, the J gene TRBJ1-2, with TRBD1 matching over 11 bases. This CDR3 has 13 amino acids. Germline loops: CDR1 MNHEY, CDR2 SMNVEV (reference sequence). Trimming at V came to 6 bases and at J to 8 bases, leaving 5 bases not matched to a gene. CDR3 sequence reads: CASSRTGGLGYTF. Here the CDR3 DNA reads TGTGCCAGCAGCAGGACAGGGGGCTTGGGCTACACCTTC.

CDR3: CASSYEPGETQYF. CDR3 coding DNA: TGTGCCAGCAGCTATGAACCGGGGGAGACCCAGTACTTC. The rearrangement uses TRBV5-4 and TRBJ2-5; weak D call: TRBD2 (5 bases). CDR1 and CDR2 (germline): SGHNT, YYREEE (reference sequence). V lost 3 bases and J lost 5, with 11 bases in between. This CDR3 spans 13 amino acids.

The V and J genes are TRBV2 and TRBJ2-6, with D possibly matching TRBD1 (6 bases). Germline V gives CDR1 SNHLY, CDR2 FYNNEI. The ends were cut back, 8 bases at V and 1 base at J, with 9 bases in the middle. The CDR3 covers 14 residues. CDR3 DNA sequence: TGTGCCAGCGCGGACAGTTCTGGGGCCAACGTCCTGACTTTC. Protein sequence: CASADSSGANVLTF.

This chain connects TRBV27 to TRBJ1-5, with TRBD1 as a possible D gene (6 bases). Germline V lookup: CDR1 MNHEY, CDR2 SMNVEV (reference sequence). V lost 6 bases to trimming and J lost 4 bases, with 13 bases between them. This CDR3 is built from 14 residues. The CDR3 DNA follows: TGTGCCAGCAGGTCGGACAGTTTTAATCAGCCCCAGCATTTT. It specifies CASRSDSFNQPQHF.

The chain has TRBV5-6 and TRBJ1-2, with D possibly being TRBD1 (5 bases). The CDR3 is 14 residues long. Trimming left V 3 bases short and J 1 base short, with 10 bases between. Germline CDR1 is SGHDT and CDR2 is YYEEEE. The CDR3 DNA follows: TGTGCCAGCAGCTGGAGGGACGGTAACTATGGCTACACCTTC. It yields the protein CASSWRDGNYGYTF.

The chain carries TRBV19 and TRBJ2-5, with 7 bases that match TRBD1. V lost 4 bases and J lost 0; bases outside the gene matches: 8. The CDR3 consists of 16 residues. Per the germline V gene, CDR1 is LNHDA and CDR2 is SQIVND (reference sequence). For the CDR3, the DNA is TGTGCCAGTAGTAGTCGCGACAGGGAGTACCAAGAGACCCAGTACTTC. It encodes CASSSRDREYQETQYF.